The 17 T cell receptor delta chains below all came from one sample that was sequenced in a study of in vitro expanded adult blood gammadelta T cells. Their recognized antigens are unknown. TCRdb called clones from the 5' RACE reads again using CATT. The sample records several hundred delta-chain clones, roughly 50% being singletons. After expansion, live CD3+ TCRgammadelta+ Vgamma9+ Vdelta2+ T cells were sorted by FACS. PBMC were pulsed for one day with 10 nM HMBPP, then washed three times. The cells grew for 14 days in culture, receiving fresh IL-2 every 3 to 4 days. The sample here was gamma-delta T cells from peripheral blood expanded in culture, taken from an in vitro culture stimulated with HMBPP. These TCRs come from an adult in good health.

About this clone: This likely stems from a read error, as it lies one base from a far larger clone. The chain carries TRDV2 and TRDJ1; TRDD3 matches 12 bases. CDR1 GEAIGNYY and CDR2 EKD come from the germline V gene. The CDR3 has 18 amino acids. CDR3 coding DNA: TGTGCCTGTGACGGACTGGGGGATACAGAGAGGTACACCGATAAACGCATCTTT. It codes for CACDGLGDTERYTDKRIF.

Notes on this clone: With a far larger clone one base away, a read error is the likely cause. The V and J genes are TRDV2 and TRDJ3; 13 bases map to TRDD3. The germline gives CDR1 GEAIGNYY, CDR2 EKD. The CDR3 contains 20 residues. The CDR3 nucleotides read TGTGCCAGTGACACCGTTAATACTGGGGGATACGGCTGGGACACCCGACAGATGTTTTTC. The encoded protein is CASDTVNTGGYGWDTRQMFF.

On this clone: This sequence may be a read error, since a much larger clone differs from it by one base. The chain joins TRDV2 to TRDJ1; TRDD3 matches 11 bases. The CDR3 covers 20 residues. V was pared by 3 bases and J by 0 bases, with 17 bases of the junction left unmatched. Per germline, CDR1 GEAIGNYY and CDR2 EKD. For the CDR3, the DNA is TGTGCCTGTGACCCAATCCGGGGACTGGGGGATATGGAGTACACCGATAAACTCATCTTT. Amino acids: CACDPIRGLGDMEYTDKLIF.

In the case of this clone: Only one base separates this from a far larger clonotype, so it likely reflects a read error. This rearrangement joins TRDV2 to TRDJ1; 12 nucleotides line up with TRDD3. Germline V gene lookup returns CDR1 GEAIGNYY and CDR2 EKD. V gave up 3 bases and J gave up 8 bases; unmatched junction bases: 15. CDR3 length: 17 residues. The CDR3, as DNA: TGTGCCTGTGACTCCGTACTGGGGGATACCCCATCTACGAAACTCATCTTT. This encodes CACDSVLGDTPSTKLIF.

Regarding this clone: With a far larger clone one base away, a read error is the likely cause. V gene TRDV2 combines with J gene TRDJ1; a possible D gene is TRDD3 (5 bases). CDR3 length: 17 amino acids. CDR1 GEAIGNYY and CDR2 EKD come from the germline V gene. The CDR3 bases are TGTGCCTGTGGCACCGTAAAGAAAGACCTGGGATCCGATAAACTCATCTTT. Its translation is CACGTVKKDLGSDKLIF.

This clone is categorized as hyperexpanded. Within the sample, other DNA sequences also encode this same CDR3. The V call is TRDV2, the J call TRDJ1; D remains unclear. The ends were cut back, 3 bases at V and 1 base at J, with 14 bases in the middle. CDR3 length: 15 amino acids. Germline-derived CDR1 and CDR2 are GEAIGNYY and EKD. The CDR3 protein is CACDSISWPTDKLIF. CDR3 DNA sequence: TGTGCCTGTGACTCGATAAGCTGGCCCACCGATAAACTCATCTTT.

As to this clone: One base separates it from a far larger clone, so it is likely a read error. The genes are TRDV2 and TRDJ1, with a possible D match to TRDD3 (6 bases). CDR1 is GEAIGNYY, CDR2 EKD, per germline. This CDR3 region has 14 residues. The ends were cut back, 3 bases at V and 6 bases at J, with 16 bases in the middle. CDR3 bases: TGTGCCTGTGACCCCGTTGGGGGCGACCATAAACTCATCTTT. Translated, it gives CACDPVGGDHKLIF.

With respect to this clone: A far larger clone is only one base removed, so a read error is likely. The chain links TRDV2 to TRDJ1; D possibly corresponds to TRDD3 (5 bases). The germline V and J ends were trimmed by 1 base and 0 bases, with 23 bases remaining between them. This CDR3 region has 19 residues. Germline CDR1 and CDR2: GEAIGNYY and EKD. The CDR3 DNA reads TGTGCCTGTGACACGATCCCCGAGACTGGACGCCTATACACCGATAAACTCATCTTT. Amino acid sequence: CACDTIPETGRLYTDKLIF.

On this clone: A far larger clone is just one base off, so this is likely a read error. The chain recombines TRDV2 with TRDJ3; D perhaps matches TRDD3 (6 bases). Germline V lookup: CDR1 GEAIGNYY, CDR2 EKD. The CDR3 is 19 residues long. In DNA form, the CDR3 reads TGTGCCTGTGACACCGTCCTGGGGCGACAACCCTGGGACGCCCGACAGATGTTTTTC. Amino acids: CACDTVLGRQPWDARQMFF.

As regards this clone: A read error is the likely source, as a far larger clone sits one nucleotide away. The chain employs TRDV2 and TRDJ1; possibly TRDD3 for D (5 bases). CDR3 size: 17 residues. The V end was cut by 3 bases, the J end by 2 bases, with 21 bases between. Germline values: CDR1 GEAIGNYY, CDR2 EKD. The CDR3 protein is CACDALPRRGVTDKLIF. Written as DNA, the CDR3 is TGTGCCTGTGACGCTCTGCCACGGAGGGGGGTTACCGATAAACTCATCTTT.

This clone is labeled large. Within the sample, other DNA sequences also encode this same CDR3. The V and J genes are TRDV2 and TRDJ1; D might be TRDD2 (6 bases). CDR3 size: 16 residues. In germline, CDR1 is GEAIGNYY, CDR2 EKD. The V gene lost 1 base and the J gene lost 0 bases, with 14 bases spanning the gap. The CDR3 DNA reads TGTGCCTGTGACACGGCCTTCCAGGGAGACACCGATAAACTCATCTTT. Translating it yields CACDTAFQGDTDKLIF.

With regard to this clone: A much larger clone differs from this one at a single base, so this may be a read error. Other DNA sequences from this sample encode an identical CDR3 as well. V gene TRDV2 combines with J gene TRDJ1; D possibly corresponds to TRDD3 (6 bases). Germline V gene data show CDR1 as GEAIGNYY and CDR2 as EKD. CDR3 length: 17 residues. The CDR3 region is CACDDLGEDTYTDKLIF. CDR3 in DNA: TGTGCCTGTGACGACCTTGGCGAGGATACCTACACTGATAAACTCATCTTT.

In its sample, this clone is large. The same CDR3 arises from other DNA sequences in this sample as well. This chain uses TRDV2 with TRDJ1; 9 bases agree with TRDD3. The V and J ends lost 3 bases and 4 bases, in that order; junction bases with no gene match: 8. The CDR3 length is 15 residues. Germline V gives CDR1 GEAIGNYY, CDR2 EKD. The CDR3 DNA reads TGTGCCTGTGACGCTATTGGGGGATATATCGATAAACTCATCTTT. Its translation is CACDAIGGYIDKLIF.

The V and J genes are TRDV2 and TRDJ2, with 13 bases lining up with TRDD3. Germline assignment: CDR1 GEAIGNYY and CDR2 EKD. This CDR3 has 18 residues. Trimming cost V 2 bases and J 2 bases; bases outside gene matches: 7. The CDR3 sequence is CACDRLLGDTALTAQLFF. The DNA for the CDR3 is TGTGCCTGTGACAGATTACTGGGGGATACGGCATTGACAGCACAACTCTTCTTT.

The chain couples TRDV2 to TRDJ1; 8 bases are shared with TRDD3. Germline CDR1 is GEAIGNYY and CDR2 is EKD. This CDR3 contains 15 residues. V lost 0 bases to trimming and J lost 4 bases; unmatched junction nucleotides: 6. CDR3 sequence: CACDTVGGYIDKLIF. CDR3 nucleotide sequence: TGTGCCTGTGACACCGTAGGGGGATATATCGATAAACTCATCTTT.

About this clone itself: A far larger clone is just one base off, so this is likely a read error. The same CDR3 can be traced to other DNA sequences in this sample. The rearrangement joins TRDV2 to TRDJ1, with D possibly being TRDD3 (6 bases). The CDR3 consists of 18 residues. Germline values: CDR1 GEAIGNYY, CDR2 EKD. The V gene lost 0 bases and the J gene lost 2 bases, with 21 bases spanning the gap. The CDR3 protein is CACDTVGDQSDETDKLIF. The DNA for the CDR3 is TGTGCCTGTGACACCGTTGGGGATCAATCGGATGAAACCGATAAACTCATCTTT.

For this clone: A far more abundant clone sits one base away, making this likely a read error. The DNA of the CDR3 is TGTGCCTGTGGCACCGTTGGGGGTTACGATAAACTCATCTTT. Translating it yields CACGTVGGYDKLIF. V gene TRDV2 combines with J gene TRDJ1; the D gene is possibly TRDD3 (6 bases). The CDR3 loop spans 14 amino acids. Germline V lookup: CDR1 GEAIGNYY, CDR2 EKD.